Here is one T cell receptor (beta chain) with its context. What antigen it recognizes has not been identified. No base quality information exists; no much larger clone differs at one position. Unmatched junction bases come to 6, with V trimmed by 5 bases and J by 4 bases. The germline V gene (reference sequence) yields SEHNR for CDR1 and FQNEAQ for CDR2. The CDR3 numbers 15 residues from cysteine through phenylalanine. This entry keeps only the CDR3 DNA: 45 bases, framed from base 1. The data originate from a study of OX40 agonist ivuxolimab in advanced cancers. About the full investigation: Ivuxolimab was an agonistic, fully human IgG2 monoclonal antibody directed against OX40 (CD134), a costimulatory receptor. Intravenous ivuxolimab was administered to patients every 2 weeks at six dose levels: 0.01, 0.1, 0.3, 1.5, 3 and 10 mg/kg. Among the roughly 50 dose-escalation patients, roughly 20 had hepatocellular carcinoma, 15 melanoma, 9 renal cell carcinoma and 9 head and neck cancer. In the dose-escalation cohort, around 80% of patients were male, and the mean age was 60 years with a range of roughly 20 to 85. Prior anti-PD-1, anti-PD-L1 or anti-CTLA-4 therapy was permitted, and roughly two fifths of dose-escalation patients had received checkpoint inhibitors. Partial responses occurred in three dose-escalation patients: two with cutaneous melanoma and one with hepatocellular carcinoma. Peripheral TCRbeta sequencing was intended to test whether TCR sequence diversity was altered and clonal T-cell expansion was caused by ivuxolimab. The paper reports the monotherapy dose-escalation portion (N of about 54 patients) of the phase I ivuxolimab trial. The paper's findings and limits, for the study overall: After ivuxolimab, CD8+ T cells had more expanded clones than CD4+ T cells on average. At doses of 0.1 to 3.0 mg/kg, clonal expansion of both CD4+ and CD8+ T cells in blood was seen between baseline and week 6. In the 0.1-3.0 mg/kg groups, partial responders were among the patients with the lowest normalized peripheral clonal expansion, particularly in CD8+ T cells. Low levels of normalized T-cell clonal expansion were also seen in some patients who did not respond. The antigen specificity of the clonally expanded peripheral T cells was not determined.

Genomic DNA was isolated from the sorted cells so that the TCRbeta CDR3 region could be sequenced. The immunoSEQ Assay was used for sequencing of TCRbeta CDR3 regions. This immuneACCESS table, as held by TCRdb, lists in-frame sequences with V and J called but not all clones. Of the missing ones, under half trace to an unresolved V gene in checked studies; the others have no known cause. The table for this sample lists just over 30,000 clones; more than 75% of them were counted only once. Clones ranked in the top ten supply roughly 25% of the sample. The trial excluded patients who had a history of autoimmune disease or who were on systemic immunosuppression. In every dose cohort, peripheral blood was drawn for TCR sequencing at baseline, cycle 4 day 1, and cycle 7 day 1. The samples were drawn from a first-in-human, open-label, multicenter phase I dose-escalation trial of ivuxolimab. Adults with locally advanced or metastatic head and neck squamous cell, hepatocellular, melanoma or renal cell carcinoma were enrolled in the trial. Before TCR sequencing, CD4+ T cells and CD8+ T cells from peripheral blood were sorted into separate populations.

The specimen was CD4+ or CD8+ T cells sorted from blood, collected in a trial of the OX40 agonist ivuxolimab. This sequence originates from an adult with an advanced solid tumor such as melanoma, head and neck, liver or kidney cancer. The chain employs TRBV7-9 and TRBJ2-5; the junction holds 11 bases that match TRBD2. The CDR3 protein: CASSPLLAGGETQYF. The DNA sequence is TGTGCCAGCAGCCCACTCCTAGCGGGAGGAGAGACCCAGTACTTC.